The rows below give T cell receptor beta chains drawn from one sample of a study of cytomegalovirus exposure and HLA in healthy donors. Profiled with immunoSEQ multiplex PCR; TCRdb holds only in-frame clones, not every one. The sample consists of some 120,000 clones, roughly 76% of them appearing once. The specimen sequenced was PBMCs. The receptors originated from a woman aged 40 to 50 in good health and CMV-seropositive. The CDR3 runs from the conserved cysteine through the conserved F or W. A D gene is named only where the DNA matches it firmly. Expanded clones get a size class; other rows say once, few or many, or leave the size out.

clone_size,v_call,j_call,d_call,cdr3_nt,cdr3_aa
-,TRBV7-8,TRBJ2-1,-,TGTGCCAGCAGCTTTAGGGACTTGAGCTCCTACAATGAGCAGTTCTTC,CASSFRDLSSYNEQFF
-,TRBV6-5,TRBJ2-1,-,TGTGCCAGCCGGTCTCTAGGGGGGGTCAATGAGCAGTTCTTC,CASRSLGGVNEQFF
-,TRBV14,TRBJ2-5,TRBD1,TGTGCCAGCAGCCCAAGGGACAGGGCGGAGACCCAGTACTTC,CASSPRDRAETQYF
few,TRBV30,TRBJ1-5,TRBD1,TGTGCCTGGAGTGCCCCCGGGACAGGGGTTCAGCCCCAGCATTTT,CAWSAPGTGVQPQHF
-,TRBV29-1,TRBJ1-2,-,TGCAGCGTTGTTCCCGACACTAACTATGGCTACACCTTC,CSVVPDTNYGYTF
-,TRBV5-5,TRBJ1-5,-,TGTGCCAGCAGTCAAACATCTAGCAATCAGCCCCAGCATTTT,CASSQTSSNQPQHF
-,TRBV2,TRBJ2-5,TRBD1,TGTGCCAGCAGTGCAACAGGGGGCCGGGAGACCCAGTACTTC,CASSATGGRETQYF
-,TRBV5-1,TRBJ2-2,TRBD2,TGCGCCAGCAGCTTCGGGACTACTAACACCGGGGAGCTGTTTTTT,CASSFGTTNTGELFF
once,TRBV5-1,TRBJ2-2,TRBD1,TGCGCCAGCAGCTCCTCAGGGGGCTCAGTCGGGGAGCTGTTTTTT,CASSSSGGSVGELFF
-,TRBV7-9,TRBJ2-1,-,-,CASSSSTDYNEQFF
-,TRBV6-5,TRBJ2-7,TRBD1,TGTGCCAGCAGTTTCAGGGGGCGCGGCTCCTACGAGCAGTACTTC,CASSFRGRGSYEQYF
-,TRBV27,TRBJ2-7,-,TGTGCCAGCGGAGTTTCCTACGAGCAGTACTTC,CASGVSYEQYF
-,TRBV30,TRBJ1-1,-,TGTGCCTGGAGTGTATTCCTTTCCGGTGAAGCTTTCTTT,CAWSVFLSGEAFF
-,TRBV30,TRBJ1-1,-,TGTGCAAGGGACACCTTGAACACTGAAGCTTTCTTT,CARDTLNTEAFF
-,TRBV6-6,TRBJ1-2,TRBD1,TGTGCCAGCAGTCGGGACAGCTATTATGGCTACACCTTC,CASSRDSYYGYTF
-,TRBV7-2,TRBJ2-7,-,TGTGCCAGCAGGCCCCCAAATTTAGAGGGCGAGCAGTACTTC,CASRPPNLEGEQYF
-,TRBV5-6,TRBJ1-2,-,TGTGCCAGCAGCTTAGGCAGGGTCTATGGCTACACCTTC,CASSLGRVYGYTF
-,TRBV12-5,TRBJ2-5,TRBD2,TGTGCTAGTGGTTTCTGGGCGGGGGGCCCCAGGGAGACCCAGTACTTC,CASGFWAGGPRETQYF
-,TRBV14,TRBJ2-1,-,TGTGCCAGCAGCCCTCAAAGGCTGGGCCTTCGCTCCTACAATGAGCAGTTCTTC,CASSPQRLGLRSYNEQFF
-,TRBV30,TRBJ2-5,TRBD1,TGTGCCTGGAGTAGGGGGCGCCAAGAGACCCAGTACTTC,CAWSRGRQETQYF
-,TRBV5-1,TRBJ2-5,-,TGCGCCAGCAGCTTGGGACTAACGTACCAAGAGACCCAGTACTTC,CASSLGLTYQETQYF
-,TRBV25-1,TRBJ1-2,-,TGTGCCAGCAGTGCCTTGCGGGACCTACAGAGAGGCTACACCTTC,CASSALRDLQRGYTF
-,TRBV6-1,TRBJ2-2,-,TGTGCCAGCAGTGAATCTTTTTACAGGTTCACAACCGGGGAGCTGTTTTTT,CASSESFYRFTTGELFF
many,TRBV5-1,TRBJ2-3,-,TGCGCCAGCAGCCTCGCGACAGATACGCAGTATTTT,CASSLATDTQYF
-,TRBV6-5,TRBJ2-3,-,TGTGCCAGCAGCGCGGGGGCCGGCACAGATACGCAGTATTTT,CASSAGAGTDTQYF
-,TRBV12-2,TRBJ1-6,-,TGTGCAAGTCGCCTACTGGAGGGGCGCGATTCACCCCTCCACTTT,CASRLLEGRDSPLHF
-,TRBV10-2,TRBJ1-2,-,TGCGCCAGCAGACCCTCGACAGCCAGCTATGGCTACACCTTC,CASRPSTASYGYTF
-,TRBV13,TRBJ2-7,TRBD2,TGTGCCAGCAGCTTCGGCGGGGGCTCCTACGAGCAGTACTTC,CASSFGGGSYEQYF
-,TRBV19,TRBJ1-2,TRBD1,TGTGCCAGTAGTACTCCCGGGACAGCAACCACTAACTATGGCTACACCTTC,CASSTPGTATTNYGYTF